This TCR beta chain was profiled in a study of T-cell reconstitution after alpha-beta-depleted transplantation in children. This clonotype was recorded at least ten times. Construction of the TCRbeta library involved unique molecular identifiers. One entry per CDR3 protein, called by TCRdb with MiXCR from the PCR reads. The table has 540,000 or so distinct CDR3 sequences, roughly 23% seen once. The CDR3 consists of 16 residues. In germline, CDR1 is LGHNA, CDR2 YSLEER. Trimming removed 0 bases at V and 3 bases at J, with 15 bases between. The chain links TRBV4-3 to TRBJ2-7, with D maybe TRBD1 (6 bases). Material: PBMCs, mostly from graft donor cells, obtained 360 days after TCRalphabeta/CD19-depleted stem cell transplant. This clonotype was sampled from a boy under three years old who had a stem cell transplant for acute myeloid leukemia, so the T cells may come from the graft donor. CDR3 in amino acids: CASSQDPGTLLYEQYF. The CDR3 DNA sequence: TGCGCCAGCAGCCAAGACCCCGGGACACTTCTCTACGAGCAGTACTTC.